This T cell receptor (beta chain) originates from a study of long-term antiretroviral therapy in people with HIV. Findings of the study overall: Adherence to ART, viral resistance and therapy changes lacked any data.

V dropped 4 bases and J dropped 2 bases, with 10 bases sitting between them. Germline CDR1 reads SEHNR; CDR2 reads FQNEAQ (reference sequence). The CDR3 extends over 14 amino acids. Assay version v3.0 of immunoSEQ was used, and it was run at survey level. The protocol was immunoSEQ multiplex PCR, while the TCRdb copy is restricted to in-frame clones and leaves out a portion. The data show roughly 25,000 clones, with 85% seen just once and about 9.5% held by the top ten. Of note for this clone: What it recognizes is unknown.

This clonotype originated in a man aged 35-49 years with HIV. The V call is TRBV7-9, the J call TRBJ2-3; no definite D call. Sample: unsorted PBMCs, taken 2.3 years after starting antiretroviral therapy. The CDR3 DNA reads TGTGCCAGCAGCTCTTCAGGTACCACAGATACGCAGTATTTT. Its protein is CASSSSGTTDTQYF. Using reference TRBV7-9 and TRBJ2-3 for the parts outside the CDR3, the full variable domain is DTGVSQNPRHKITKRGQNVTFRCDPISEHNRLYWYRQTLGQGPEFLTYFQNEAQLEKSRLLSDRFSAERPKGSFSTLEIQRTEQGDSAMYLCASSSSGTTDTQYFGPGTRLTVL.